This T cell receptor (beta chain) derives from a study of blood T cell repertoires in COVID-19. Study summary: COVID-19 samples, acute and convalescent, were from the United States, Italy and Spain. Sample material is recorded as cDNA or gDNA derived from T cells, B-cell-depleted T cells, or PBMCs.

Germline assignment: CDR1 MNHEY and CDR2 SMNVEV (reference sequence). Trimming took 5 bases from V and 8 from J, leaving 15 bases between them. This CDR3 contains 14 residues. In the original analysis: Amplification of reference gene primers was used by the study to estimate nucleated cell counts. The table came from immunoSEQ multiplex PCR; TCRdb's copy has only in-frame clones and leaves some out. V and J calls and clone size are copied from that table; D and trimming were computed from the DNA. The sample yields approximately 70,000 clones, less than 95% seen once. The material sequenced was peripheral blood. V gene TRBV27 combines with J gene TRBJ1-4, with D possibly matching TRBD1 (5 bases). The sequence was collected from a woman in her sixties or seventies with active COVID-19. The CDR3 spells CASSPQWEGEKLFF. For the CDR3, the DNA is TGTGCCAGCAGTCCACAGTGGGAGGGGGAAAAACTGTTTTTT.